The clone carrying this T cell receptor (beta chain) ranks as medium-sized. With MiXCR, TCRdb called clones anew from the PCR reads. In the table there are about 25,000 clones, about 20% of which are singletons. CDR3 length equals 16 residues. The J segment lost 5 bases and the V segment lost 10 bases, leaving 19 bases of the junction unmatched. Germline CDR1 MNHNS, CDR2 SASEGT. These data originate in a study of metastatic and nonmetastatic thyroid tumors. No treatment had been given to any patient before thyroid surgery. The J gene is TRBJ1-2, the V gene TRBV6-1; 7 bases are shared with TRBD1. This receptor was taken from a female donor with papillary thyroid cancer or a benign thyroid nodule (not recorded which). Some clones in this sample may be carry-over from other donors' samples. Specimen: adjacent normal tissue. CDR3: CATEDRQIEQTYGYTF. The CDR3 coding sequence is TGTGCCACCGAGGACAGGCAAATTGAGCAGACTTATGGCTACACCTTC.